Below, 10 T cell receptor beta chains from the same sample are listed, as sequenced in a study of T-cell reconstitution after alpha-beta-depleted transplantation in children. Unique molecular identifiers were incorporated into the prepared TCRbeta library. TCRdb reprocessed the PCR reads with MiXCR, giving one entry per CDR3 protein. The table has under 300,000 distinct CDR3 sequences, about 9.9% seen once. Source: peripheral blood, taken 180 days after TCRalphabeta/CD19-depleted stem cell transplant. The receptors derive from a male patient aged 2 to 9 who had a stem cell transplant for chronic granulomatous disease, so the T cells may come from the graft donor.

The V and J genes are TRBV19 and TRBJ1-2, with D unresolved. V was trimmed by 0 bases and J by 9 bases, leaving 14 bases between them. CDR3 length: 14 residues. From germline, CDR1 is LNHDA and CDR2 SQIVND (reference sequence). This CDR3 reads CASSIEAASGSYTF. The CDR3 DNA is TGTGCCAGTAGTATAGAGGCGGCATCGGGAAGCTACACCTTC.

This clonotype was counted many times. This chain uses TRBV7-9 with TRBJ2-2, with TRBD1 identical over 8 bases. This CDR3 contains 16 residues. V lost 8 bases to trimming and J lost 4 bases; unmatched junction nucleotides: 12. CDR1 is SEHNR and CDR2 is FQNEAQ in the germline V gene (reference sequence). The chain's CDR3 is CASLLTGTGTTGELFF. DNA for the CDR3: TGTGCCAGCTTACTAACCGGGACAGGCACCACCGGGGAGCTGTTTTTT.

This clonotype was detected many times. V usage is TRBV5-1 and J usage is TRBJ2-5, with TRBD2 as a possible D gene (5 bases). The CDR3 sequence is 14 residues long. Per germline, CDR1 SGHRS and CDR2 YFSETQ. Trimming cost V 4 bases and J 2 bases, with 12 bases left between them. CDR3 sequence: CASSPGIQQETQYF. DNA of the CDR3: TGCGCCAGCAGCCCCGGGATCCAACAAGAGACCCAGTACTTC.

This clonotype was recorded many times. The rearrangement links TRBV7-2 to TRBJ2-3, with 9 bases lining up with TRBD2. Germline CDR1 is SGHTA and CDR2 is FQGNSA. V lost 2 bases to trimming and J lost 2 bases; unmatched junction nucleotides: 5. The CDR3 is 16 residues long. For the CDR3, the DNA is TGTGCCAGCAGCTTAAGGGCGGGAGGGCCCACAGATACGCAGTATTTT. Protein: CASSLRAGGPTDTQYF.

A note on this clonotype: This could be a read error, since a much larger clone is one nucleotide away. The V call is TRBV12-3 or TRBV12-4, the J call TRBJ1-2; no definite D call. The CDR3 is made up of 18 amino acids. Deletions cut 1 base from V and 7 bases from J, with 25 bases between. The CDR3 spells CASSLDLGLGIGKGGYTF. CDR3 sequence (DNA): TGTGCCAGCAGTTTAGATTTAGGGTTGGGGATAGGAAAAGGTGGCTACACCTTC.

As regards this clonotype: This may stem from a read error, because a much larger clone lies one nucleotide away. The rearrangement joins TRBV20-1 to TRBJ1-2, with D possibly being TRBD1 (6 bases). The CDR3 has 13 amino acids. Germline V lookup: CDR1 DFQATT, CDR2 SNEGSKA (reference sequence). CDR3 bases: TGCAGTTCTAGAGATCTGGGGGCGGATGGCTACACCTTC. This gives the protein CSSRDLGADGYTF.

This clonotype was observed at least ten times. The CDR3 here is CATGPGLAGPSYNEQFF. Here the CDR3 DNA reads TGTGCCACTGGGCCGGGACTAGCGGGGCCCTCTTACAATGAGCAGTTCTTC. The gene calls are TRBV28 and TRBJ2-1; 13 positions match TRBD2. CDR1 and CDR2 (germline): MDHEN, SYDVKM. The CDR3 totals 17 residues. V dropped 10 bases and J dropped 4; count of bases not matched to a gene: 13.

This clonotype was seen at least ten times. V and J are TRBV27 and TRBJ1-6; no reliable D call. Per the germline V gene, CDR1 is MNHEY and CDR2 is SMNVEV (reference sequence). The CDR3 is made up of 15 amino acids. V lost 3 bases and J 9 bases, leaving 15 bases between the germline ends. The CDR3 coding sequence is TGTGCCAGCAGTTTGGACGGACCCGGCAGTTCACCCCTCCACTTT. Its protein product is CASSLDGPGSSPLHF.

The V and J genes are TRBV20-1 and TRBJ2-3, with 12 bases fitting TRBD2. With 3 bases clipped from V and 0 bases from J, the junction kept 10 bases outside the gene matches. The CDR3 has 18 residues. The germline V gene encodes CDR1 DFQATT and CDR2 SNEGSKA (reference sequence). The CDR3 bases are TGCAGTGCTAGGGCTAGCGGGGGGGTGGTTTCTAGCACAGATACGCAGTATTTT. Its translation: CSARASGGVVSSTDTQYF.

Ten or more counts support this clonotype. The V gene is TRBV7-8, the J gene TRBJ2-4; 9 bases align to TRBD1. After removal of 1 base from V and 0 bases from J, the junction contained 13 bases not matched to a gene. Germline CDR1 SGHVS, CDR2 FQNEAQ. The CDR3 extends over 20 amino acids. The CDR3 DNA reads TGTGCCAGCAGCTTAGTGGGACAGGGTGGGCTGGTAATAGCCAAAAACATTCAGTACTTC. It yields the protein CASSLVGQGGLVIAKNIQYF.